Following are 16 T cell receptor beta chains from one sample sequenced in a study of blood T cell repertoires in COVID-19. Some clones are missing from TCRdb's copy, which holds only in-frame ones; the method was immunoSEQ multiplex PCR. The sample holds nearly 350,000 clones, 75% to 90% seen once. Input material: peripheral blood. These receptors all stem from a woman between 45 and 60 years old with COVID-19, enrolled during active disease.

V gene TRBV10-1 combines with J gene TRBJ2-2; 11 bases line up with TRBD2. Germline-derived CDR1 and CDR2 are WNHNN and SYGVQD (reference sequence). V gave up 4 bases and J gave up 5 bases; unmatched junction bases: 0. CDR3 size: 14 residues. CDR3 in DNA: TGCGCCAGCAGTGGGACTAGCGGGACCGGGGAGCTGTTTTTT. It specifies CASSGTSGTGELFF.

V gene TRBV6-2 or TRBV6-3 combines with J gene TRBJ2-7, with D tentatively TRBD2 (7 bases). Germline lookup yields CDR1 MNHEY and CDR2 SVGEGT. V was shortened by 2 bases and J by 3 bases, with 20 bases between the two germline ends. The CDR3 has 17 residues. The chain's CDR3 is CASSYLPGAGVNYEQYF. The CDR3 region has the DNA TGTGCCAGCAGTTACCTCCCGGGGGCGGGAGTAAACTACGAGCAGTACTTC.

This chain connects TRBV24-1 to TRBJ2-1; TRBD2 might be the D (5 bases). The CDR3 sequence is 14 residues long. V dropped 4 bases and J dropped 0 bases, with 6 bases sitting between them. Germline CDR1 is KGHDR and CDR2 is SFDVKD. Here the CDR3 DNA reads TGTGCCACCAGTGACCGGGGCTCCTACAATGAGCAGTTCTTC. This encodes CATSDRGSYNEQFF.

The V call is TRBV6-5, the J call TRBJ2-2; 8 bases fit TRBD1. The V gene's germline CDR1 is MNHEY and CDR2 SVGAGI. V lost 7 bases, J lost 3 bases, and 7 bases stayed unmatched. This CDR3 region has 15 residues. As DNA, the CDR3 is TGTGCCAGCAACCCAGGGGGCCCGGACACCGGGGAGCTGTTTTTT. Translation: CASNPGGPDTGELFF.

The V call is TRBV5-4, the J call TRBJ2-1; TRBD2 matches 11 bases. Germline values: CDR1 SGHNT, CDR2 YYREEE (reference sequence). The CDR3 length is 15 residues. V lost 1 base and J lost 8; bases outside the gene matches: 5. The CDR3 coding sequence is TGTGCCAGCAGCTTGTATACTAGCGGGAGTTATGAGCAGTTCTTC. Protein product: CASSLYTSGSYEQFF.

This chain connects TRBV3-1 (or the pseudogene TRBV3-2) to TRBJ2-7, with TRBD2 as a possible D gene (6 bases). The CDR3 runs to 19 residues. Trimming took 6 bases from V and 2 from J, leaving 29 bases between them. The germline gives CDR1 LGHDT, CDR2 YNNKEL (reference sequence). DNA of the CDR3: TGTGCCAGCAGGAATGGCTACCCGGGAGACGGCGACTCACCCTACGAGCAGTACTTC. It translates to CASRNGYPGDGDSPYEQYF.

The chain uses TRBV7-2 and TRBJ1-6; D call uncertain. Trimming left V 1 base short and J 5 bases short, with 9 bases between. Germline assignment: CDR1 SGHTA and CDR2 FQGNSA. This CDR3 is 15 amino acids long. The CDR3 spells CASSLGAGNNSPLHF. Written as DNA, the CDR3 is TGTGCCAGCAGCTTAGGGGCAGGCAATAATTCACCCCTCCACTTT.

V gene TRBV4-2 combines with J gene TRBJ1-4; D is unresolved. V lost 3 bases to trimming and J lost 6 bases, with 14 bases between them. This CDR3 has 15 amino acids. Germline V gene data show CDR1 as LGHNA and CDR2 as YNFKEQ. In nucleotides, the CDR3 is TGTGCCAGCAGCCATGGACCCCGGGATCATGAAAAACTGTTTTTT. This encodes CASSHGPRDHEKLFF.

The chain recombines TRBV6-2 or TRBV6-3 with TRBJ1-2, with 8 bases that match TRBD1. The V and J ends lost 2 bases and 8 bases, in that order; junction bases with no gene match: 7. Germline V gene data show CDR1 as MNHEY and CDR2 as SVGEGT. The CDR3 spans 14 residues. This CDR3 is CASSYLGQGRGYTF. The CDR3 coding sequence is TGTGCCAGCAGTTACCTCGGACAGGGCCGAGGCTACACCTTC.

This clone was observed once. This chain connects TRBV18 to TRBJ2-7; weak D call: TRBD2 (5 bases). The V end lost 1 base, the J end lost 1 base, and 14 bases lay between the germline ends. Per the germline V gene, CDR1 is KGHSH and CDR2 is LQKENI. This CDR3 is 16 amino acids long. The CDR3 here is CASSPRLSGASYEQYF. CDR3 nucleotide sequence: TGTGCCAGCTCACCACGTTTAAGCGGAGCGTCCTACGAGCAGTACTTC.

The gene calls are TRBV3-1 (or the pseudogene TRBV3-2) and TRBJ1-2; TRBD1 matches at 7 bases. CDR3 length: 13 amino acids. Germline V gene data show CDR1 as LGHDT and CDR2 as YNNKEL (reference sequence). V lost 3 bases, J lost 6 bases, and 4 bases stayed unmatched. Here the CDR3 reads CASSHRQGDGYTF. The CDR3 coding sequence is TGTGCCAGCAGCCACAGACAGGGTGATGGCTACACCTTC.

V gene TRBV5-1 combines with J gene TRBJ1-1; TRBD1 agrees at 8 bases. J lost 5 bases, V lost 1 base, and 10 bases had no gene match. The germline V gene encodes CDR1 SGHRS and CDR2 YFSETQ. This CDR3 is 16 amino acids long. The CDR3 DNA reads as TGCGCCAGCAGCTTGATGATCGGGACAGGCGAAACTGAAGCTTTCTTT. Amino acids: CASSLMIGTGETEAFF.

The chain has TRBV18 and TRBJ2-5; perhaps TRBD2 as D (5 bases). CDR1 and CDR2 from the germline V gene are KGHSH and LQKENI. The CDR3 totals 13 residues. Deletions cut 6 bases from V and 5 bases from J, with 13 bases between. CDR3 amino acids: CASSPSSGETQYF. As DNA, the CDR3 is TGTGCCAGCTCTCCCTCCTCGGGGGAGACCCAGTACTTC.

The chain carries TRBV7-2 and TRBJ1-6; 7 bases agree with TRBD1. The CDR3 sequence is 14 residues long. The germline gives CDR1 SGHTA, CDR2 FQGNSA. With 3 bases clipped from V and 9 bases from J, the junction kept 5 bases outside the gene matches. The chain's CDR3 is CASSLSRGTSPLHF. The CDR3 region has the DNA TGTGCCAGCAGCTTGAGCAGGGGGACTTCACCCCTCCACTTT.

The chain couples TRBV14 to TRBJ2-3; D possibly corresponds to TRBD1 (6 bases). This CDR3 spans 15 amino acids. Trimming pared 5 bases from V and 3 bases from J, leaving 15 bases between. Germline V gene data show CDR1 as SGHDN and CDR2 as FVKESK. This CDR3 reads CASSRGSRTTDTQYF. The CDR3, as DNA: TGTGCCAGCAGCAGGGGGTCAAGGACAACAGATACGCAGTATTTT.

In DNA form, the CDR3 reads TGCGCCAGCAGCCAAGAGTTGAACAACTACGAGCAGTACTTC. This encodes CASSQELNNYEQYF. The rearrangement uses TRBV4-1 and TRBJ2-7, with D uncertain. Per the germline V gene, CDR1 is MGHRA and CDR2 is YSYEKL. V gave up 0 bases and J gave up 3 bases, with 9 bases separating them. The CDR3 is made up of 14 amino acids.